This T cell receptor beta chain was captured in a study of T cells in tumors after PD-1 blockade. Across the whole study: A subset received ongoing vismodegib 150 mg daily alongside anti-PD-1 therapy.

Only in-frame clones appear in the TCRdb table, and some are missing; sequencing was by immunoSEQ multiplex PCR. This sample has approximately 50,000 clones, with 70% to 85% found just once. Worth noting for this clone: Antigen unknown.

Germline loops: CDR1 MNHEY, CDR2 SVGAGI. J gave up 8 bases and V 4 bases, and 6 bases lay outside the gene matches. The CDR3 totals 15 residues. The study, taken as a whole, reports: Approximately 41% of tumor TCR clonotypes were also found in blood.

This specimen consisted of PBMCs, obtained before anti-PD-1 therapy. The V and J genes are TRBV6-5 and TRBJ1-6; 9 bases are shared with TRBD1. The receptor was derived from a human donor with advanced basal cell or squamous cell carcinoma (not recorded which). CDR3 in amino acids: CASSSTWTGDSPLHF. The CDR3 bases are TGTGCCAGCAGTTCTACCTGGACAGGGGATTCACCCCTCCACTTT.